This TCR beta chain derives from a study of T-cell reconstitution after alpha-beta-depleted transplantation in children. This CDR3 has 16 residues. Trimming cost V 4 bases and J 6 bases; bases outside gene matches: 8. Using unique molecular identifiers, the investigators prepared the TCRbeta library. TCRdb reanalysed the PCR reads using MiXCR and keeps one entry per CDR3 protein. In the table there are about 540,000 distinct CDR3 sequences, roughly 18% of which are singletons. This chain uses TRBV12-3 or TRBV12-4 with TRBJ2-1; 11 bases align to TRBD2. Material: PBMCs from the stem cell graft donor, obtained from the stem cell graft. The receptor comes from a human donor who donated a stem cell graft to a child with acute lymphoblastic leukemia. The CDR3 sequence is CASSSPGLAAINEQFF. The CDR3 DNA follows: TGTGCCAGCAGTTCACCGGGACTAGCGGCAATCAATGAGCAGTTCTTC.